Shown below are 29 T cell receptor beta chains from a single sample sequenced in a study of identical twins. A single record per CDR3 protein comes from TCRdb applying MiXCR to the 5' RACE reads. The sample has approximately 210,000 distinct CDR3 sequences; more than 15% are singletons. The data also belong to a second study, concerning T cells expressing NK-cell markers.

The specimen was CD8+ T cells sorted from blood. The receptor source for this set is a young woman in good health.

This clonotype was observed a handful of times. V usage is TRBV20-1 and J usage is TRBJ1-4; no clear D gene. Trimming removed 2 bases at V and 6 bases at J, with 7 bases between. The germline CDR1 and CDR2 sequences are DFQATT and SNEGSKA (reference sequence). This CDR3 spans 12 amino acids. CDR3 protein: CSARRDYEKLFF. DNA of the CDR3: TGCAGTGCTAGAAGGGATTATGAAAAACTGTTTTTT.

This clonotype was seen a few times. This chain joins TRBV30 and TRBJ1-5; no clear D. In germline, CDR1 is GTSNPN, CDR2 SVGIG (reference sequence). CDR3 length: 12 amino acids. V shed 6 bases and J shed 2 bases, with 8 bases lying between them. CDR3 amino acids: CACSGGNQPQHF. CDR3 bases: TGTGCCTGCTCCGGGGGCAATCAGCCCCAGCATTTT. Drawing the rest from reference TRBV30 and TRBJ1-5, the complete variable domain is SQTIHQWPATLVQPVGSPLSLECTVEGTSNPNLYWYRQAAGRGLQLLFYSVGIGQISSEVPQNLSASRPQDRQFILSSKKLLLSDSGFYLCACSGGNQPQHFGDGTRLSIL.

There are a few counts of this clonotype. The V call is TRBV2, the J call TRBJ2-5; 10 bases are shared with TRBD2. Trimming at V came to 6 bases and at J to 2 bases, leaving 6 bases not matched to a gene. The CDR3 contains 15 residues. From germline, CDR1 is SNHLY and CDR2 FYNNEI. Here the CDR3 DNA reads TGTGCCAGCAGGCGGGGACTAGCGATTCAAGAGACCCAGTACTTC. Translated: CASRRGLAIQETQYF.

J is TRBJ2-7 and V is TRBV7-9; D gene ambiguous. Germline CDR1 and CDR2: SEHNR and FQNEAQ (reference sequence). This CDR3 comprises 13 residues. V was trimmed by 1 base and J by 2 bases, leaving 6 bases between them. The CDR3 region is CASSLVVPYEQYF. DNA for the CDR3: TGTGCCAGCAGCTTAGTCGTCCCCTACGAGCAGTACTTC.

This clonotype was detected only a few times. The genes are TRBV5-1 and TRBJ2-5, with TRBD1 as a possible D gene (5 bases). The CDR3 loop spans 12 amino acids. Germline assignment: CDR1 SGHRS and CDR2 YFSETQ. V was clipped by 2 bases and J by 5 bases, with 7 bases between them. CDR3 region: CASSFKGETQYF. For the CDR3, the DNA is TGCGCCAGCAGCTTTAAGGGGGAGACCCAGTACTTC.

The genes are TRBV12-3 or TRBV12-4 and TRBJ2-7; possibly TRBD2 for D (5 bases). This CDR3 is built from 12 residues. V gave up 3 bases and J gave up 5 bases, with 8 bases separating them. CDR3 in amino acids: CASSLPGDEQYF. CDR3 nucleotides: TGTGCCAGCAGTTTGCCCGGGGACGAGCAGTACTTC.

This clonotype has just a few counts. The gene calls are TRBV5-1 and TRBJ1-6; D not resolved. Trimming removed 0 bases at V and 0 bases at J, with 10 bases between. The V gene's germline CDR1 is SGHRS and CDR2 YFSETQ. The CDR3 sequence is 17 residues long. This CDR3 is CASSLDYPSSYNSPLHF. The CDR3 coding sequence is TGCGCCAGCAGCTTGGACTACCCGAGCTCCTATAATTCACCCCTCCACTTT.

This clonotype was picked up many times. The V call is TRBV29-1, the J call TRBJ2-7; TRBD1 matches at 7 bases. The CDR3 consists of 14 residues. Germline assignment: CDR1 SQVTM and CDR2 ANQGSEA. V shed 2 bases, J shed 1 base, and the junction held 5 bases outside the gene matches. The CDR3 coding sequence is TGCAGCGTTGAAACAGGGACAGCTTCCTACGAGCAGTACTTC. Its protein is CSVETGTASYEQYF.

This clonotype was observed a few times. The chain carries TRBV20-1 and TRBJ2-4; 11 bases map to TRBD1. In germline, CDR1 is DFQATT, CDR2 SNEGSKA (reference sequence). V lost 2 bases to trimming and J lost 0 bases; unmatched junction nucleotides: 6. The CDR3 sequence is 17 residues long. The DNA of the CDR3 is TGCAGTGCTAGAATGGCCGGGACAGGGGGAGCCAAAAACATTCAGTACTTC. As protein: CSARMAGTGGAKNIQYF.

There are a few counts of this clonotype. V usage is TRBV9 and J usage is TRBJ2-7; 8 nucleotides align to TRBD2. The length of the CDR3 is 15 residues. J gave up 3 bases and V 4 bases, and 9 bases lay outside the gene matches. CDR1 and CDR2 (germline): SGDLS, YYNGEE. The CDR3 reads CASSPSGGTDYEQYF. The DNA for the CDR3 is TGTGCCAGCAGCCCCTCGGGGGGGACCGACTACGAGCAGTACTTC. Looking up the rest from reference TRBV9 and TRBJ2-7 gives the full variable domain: DSGVTQTPKHLITATGQRVTLRCSPRSGDLSVYWYQQSLDQGLQFLIQYYNGEERAKGNILERFSAQQFPDLHSELNLSSLELGDSALYFCASSPSGGTDYEQYFGPGTRLTVT.

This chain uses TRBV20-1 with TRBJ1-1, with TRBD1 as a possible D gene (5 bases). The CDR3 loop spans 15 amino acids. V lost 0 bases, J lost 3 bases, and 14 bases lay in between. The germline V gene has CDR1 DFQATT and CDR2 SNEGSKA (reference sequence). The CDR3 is CSARDRAPGHTEAFF. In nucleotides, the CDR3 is TGCAGTGCTAGAGATAGGGCCCCGGGGCACACTGAAGCTTTCTTT.

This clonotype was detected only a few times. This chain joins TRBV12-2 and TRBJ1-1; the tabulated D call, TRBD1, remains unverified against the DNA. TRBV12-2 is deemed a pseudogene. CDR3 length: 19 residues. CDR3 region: CASRLASRGRTGVNTEAFF. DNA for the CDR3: TGTGCAAGTCGCTTAGCCTCTCGAGGCCGGACAGGGGTCAACACTGAAGCTTTCTTT.

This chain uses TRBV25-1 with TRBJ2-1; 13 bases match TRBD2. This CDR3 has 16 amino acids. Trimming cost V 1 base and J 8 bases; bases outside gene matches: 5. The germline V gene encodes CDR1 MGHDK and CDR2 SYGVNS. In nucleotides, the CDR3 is TGTGCCAGCAGTGAATTGGGAACTAGCGGGGGGGATGAGCAGTTCTTC. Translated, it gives CASSELGTSGGDEQFF.

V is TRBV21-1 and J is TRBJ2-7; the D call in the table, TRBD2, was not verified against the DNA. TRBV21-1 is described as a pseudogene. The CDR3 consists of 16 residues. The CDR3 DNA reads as TGTGCCAGCTGCAGCTCTCAAGATGGCCCCTTCTACGAGCAGTACTTC. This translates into CASCSSQDGPFYEQYF.

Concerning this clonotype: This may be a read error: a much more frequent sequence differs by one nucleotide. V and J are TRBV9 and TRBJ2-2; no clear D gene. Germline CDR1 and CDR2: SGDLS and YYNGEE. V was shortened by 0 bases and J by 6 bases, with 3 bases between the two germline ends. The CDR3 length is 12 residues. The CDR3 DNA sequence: TGTGCCAGCAGCGTAGAGGCCGGGGAGCTGTTTTTT. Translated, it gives CASSVEAGELFF.

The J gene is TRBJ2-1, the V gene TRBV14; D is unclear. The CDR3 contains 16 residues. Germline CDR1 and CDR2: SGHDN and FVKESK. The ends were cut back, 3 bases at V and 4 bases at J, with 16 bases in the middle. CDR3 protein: CASSHRAQFLYNEQFF. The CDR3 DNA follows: TGTGCCAGCAGCCACCGGGCCCAATTTTTGTACAATGAGCAGTTCTTC. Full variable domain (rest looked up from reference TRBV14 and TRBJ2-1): EAGVTQFPSHSVIEKGQTVTLRCDPISGHDNLYWYRRVMGKEIKFLLHFVKESKQDESGMPNNRFLAERTGGTYSTLKVQPAELEDSGVYFCASSHRAQFLYNEQFFGPGTRLTVL.

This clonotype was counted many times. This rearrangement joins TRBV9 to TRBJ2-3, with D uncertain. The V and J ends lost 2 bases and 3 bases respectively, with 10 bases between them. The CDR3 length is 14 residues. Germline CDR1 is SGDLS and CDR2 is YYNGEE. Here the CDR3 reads CASSVAVGTDTQYF. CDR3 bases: TGTGCCAGCAGCGTTGCCGTTGGTACAGATACGCAGTATTTT.

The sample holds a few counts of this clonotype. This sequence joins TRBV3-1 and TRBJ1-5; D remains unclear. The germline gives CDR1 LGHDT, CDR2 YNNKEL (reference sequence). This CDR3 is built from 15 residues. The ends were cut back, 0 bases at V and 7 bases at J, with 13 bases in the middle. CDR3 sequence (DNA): TGTGCCAGCAGCCAAGAGGCCGGGTTCGGACAGCCCCAGCATTTT. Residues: CASSQEAGFGQPQHF.

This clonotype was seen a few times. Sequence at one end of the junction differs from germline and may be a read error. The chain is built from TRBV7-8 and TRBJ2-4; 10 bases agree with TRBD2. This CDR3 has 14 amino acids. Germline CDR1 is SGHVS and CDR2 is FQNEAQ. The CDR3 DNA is TGTGCCAGCAGCTTATTACTGAGCGGGGGGGCCCTGAACTTC. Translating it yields CASSLLLSGGALNF.

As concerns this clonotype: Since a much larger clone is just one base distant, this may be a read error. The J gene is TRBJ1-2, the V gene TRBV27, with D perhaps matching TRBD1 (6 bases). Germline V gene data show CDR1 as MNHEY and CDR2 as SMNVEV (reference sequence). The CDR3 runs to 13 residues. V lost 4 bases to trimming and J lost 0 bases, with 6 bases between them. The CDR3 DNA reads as TGTGCCAGCAGTTACAGGGCTAACTATGGCTACACCTTC. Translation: CASSYRANYGYTF.

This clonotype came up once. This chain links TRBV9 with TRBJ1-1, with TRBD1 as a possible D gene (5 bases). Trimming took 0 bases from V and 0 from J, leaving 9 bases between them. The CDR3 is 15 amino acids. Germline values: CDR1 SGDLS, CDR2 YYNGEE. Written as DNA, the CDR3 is TGTGCCAGCAGCGTAGGTGGGGGGATGAACACTGAAGCTTTCTTT. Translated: CASSVGGGMNTEAFF.

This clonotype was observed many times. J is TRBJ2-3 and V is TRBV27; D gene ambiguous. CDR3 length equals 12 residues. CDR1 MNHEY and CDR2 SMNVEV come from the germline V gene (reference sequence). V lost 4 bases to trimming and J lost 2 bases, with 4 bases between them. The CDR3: CASSSNTDTQYF. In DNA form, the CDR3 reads TGTGCCAGCAGTTCAAACACAGATACGCAGTATTTT.

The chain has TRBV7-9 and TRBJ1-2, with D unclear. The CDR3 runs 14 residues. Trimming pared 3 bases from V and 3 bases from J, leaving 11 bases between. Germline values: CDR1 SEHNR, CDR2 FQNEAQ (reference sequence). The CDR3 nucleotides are TGTGCCAGCAGCTTTTCCGAATACTACTATGGCTACACCTTC. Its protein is CASSFSEYYYGYTF.

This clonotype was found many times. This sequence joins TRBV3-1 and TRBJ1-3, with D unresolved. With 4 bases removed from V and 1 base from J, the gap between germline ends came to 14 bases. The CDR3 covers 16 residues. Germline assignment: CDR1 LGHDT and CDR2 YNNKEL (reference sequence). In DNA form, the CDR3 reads TGTGCCAGCAGCCCTAGCACCCTGGGGTCTGGAAACACCATATATTTT. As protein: CASSPSTLGSGNTIYF.

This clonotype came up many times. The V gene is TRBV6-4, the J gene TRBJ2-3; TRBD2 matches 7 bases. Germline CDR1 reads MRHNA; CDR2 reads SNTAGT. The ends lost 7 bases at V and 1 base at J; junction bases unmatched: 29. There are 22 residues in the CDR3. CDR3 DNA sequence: TGTGCCAGCACCGACTCCTGGGTTTATGGCGGGGGAGCCGCCGCTCGCACAGATACGCAGTATTTT. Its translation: CASTDSWVYGGGAAARTDTQYF.

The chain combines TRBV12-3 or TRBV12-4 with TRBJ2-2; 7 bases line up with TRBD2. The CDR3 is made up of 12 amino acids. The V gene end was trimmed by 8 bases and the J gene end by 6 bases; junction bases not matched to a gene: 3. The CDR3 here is CASLGRPGELFF. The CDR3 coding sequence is TGTGCCAGCCTCGGGAGGCCCGGGGAGCTGTTTTTT.

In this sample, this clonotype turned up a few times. In DNA, the CDR3 is TGTGCCAGCAGCCCCAAGGCTAGCGCCTACGAGCAGTACTTC. This encodes CASSPKASAYEQYF. The chain is built from TRBV7-9 and TRBJ2-7; perhaps TRBD2 as D (6 bases). Trimming took 5 bases from V and 2 from J, leaving 13 bases between them. This CDR3 region has 14 residues. Germline V CDR1 and CDR2: SEHNR, FQNEAQ (reference sequence).

CDR3 in amino acids: CASSHGGGRSYEQYF. The CDR3 DNA sequence: TGCGCCAGCAGCCACGGCGGCGGGAGGAGTTACGAGCAGTACTTC. The chain joins TRBV4-3 to TRBJ2-7, with 8 bases matching TRBD2. CDR1 is LGHNA and CDR2 is YSLEER in the germline V gene. The CDR3 spans 15 residues. The V segment lost 3 bases and the J segment 4 bases; nucleotides outside the gene matches: 8.

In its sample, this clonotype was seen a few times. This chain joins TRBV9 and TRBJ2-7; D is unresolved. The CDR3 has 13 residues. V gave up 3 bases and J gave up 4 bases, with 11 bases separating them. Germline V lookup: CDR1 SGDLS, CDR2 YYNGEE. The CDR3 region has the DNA TGTGCCAGCAGCGCCGAACCAATGTACGAGCAGTACTTC. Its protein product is CASSAEPMYEQYF.